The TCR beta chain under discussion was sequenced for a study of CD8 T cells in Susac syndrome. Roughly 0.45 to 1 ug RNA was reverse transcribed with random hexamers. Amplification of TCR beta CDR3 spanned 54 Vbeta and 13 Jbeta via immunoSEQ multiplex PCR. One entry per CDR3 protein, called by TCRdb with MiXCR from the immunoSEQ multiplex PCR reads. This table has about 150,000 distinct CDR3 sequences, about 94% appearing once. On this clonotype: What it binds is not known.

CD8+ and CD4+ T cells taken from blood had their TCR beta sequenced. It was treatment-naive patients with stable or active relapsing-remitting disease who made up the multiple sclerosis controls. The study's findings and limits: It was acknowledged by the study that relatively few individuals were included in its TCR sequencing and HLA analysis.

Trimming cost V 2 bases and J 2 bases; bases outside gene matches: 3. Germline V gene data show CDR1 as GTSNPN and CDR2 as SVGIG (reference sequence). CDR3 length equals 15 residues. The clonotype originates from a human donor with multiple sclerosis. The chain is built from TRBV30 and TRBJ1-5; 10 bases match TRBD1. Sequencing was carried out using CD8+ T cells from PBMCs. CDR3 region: CAWSPGTGGNQPQHF. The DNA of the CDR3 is TGTGCCTGGAGTCCCGGGACAGGGGGCAATCAGCCCCAGCATTTT. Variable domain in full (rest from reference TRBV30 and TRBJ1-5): SQTIHQWPATLVQPVGSPLSLECTVEGTSNPNLYWYRQAAGRGLQLLFYSVGIGQISSEVPQNLSASRPQDRQFILSSKKLLLSDSGFYLCAWSPGTGGNQPQHFGDGTRLSIL.